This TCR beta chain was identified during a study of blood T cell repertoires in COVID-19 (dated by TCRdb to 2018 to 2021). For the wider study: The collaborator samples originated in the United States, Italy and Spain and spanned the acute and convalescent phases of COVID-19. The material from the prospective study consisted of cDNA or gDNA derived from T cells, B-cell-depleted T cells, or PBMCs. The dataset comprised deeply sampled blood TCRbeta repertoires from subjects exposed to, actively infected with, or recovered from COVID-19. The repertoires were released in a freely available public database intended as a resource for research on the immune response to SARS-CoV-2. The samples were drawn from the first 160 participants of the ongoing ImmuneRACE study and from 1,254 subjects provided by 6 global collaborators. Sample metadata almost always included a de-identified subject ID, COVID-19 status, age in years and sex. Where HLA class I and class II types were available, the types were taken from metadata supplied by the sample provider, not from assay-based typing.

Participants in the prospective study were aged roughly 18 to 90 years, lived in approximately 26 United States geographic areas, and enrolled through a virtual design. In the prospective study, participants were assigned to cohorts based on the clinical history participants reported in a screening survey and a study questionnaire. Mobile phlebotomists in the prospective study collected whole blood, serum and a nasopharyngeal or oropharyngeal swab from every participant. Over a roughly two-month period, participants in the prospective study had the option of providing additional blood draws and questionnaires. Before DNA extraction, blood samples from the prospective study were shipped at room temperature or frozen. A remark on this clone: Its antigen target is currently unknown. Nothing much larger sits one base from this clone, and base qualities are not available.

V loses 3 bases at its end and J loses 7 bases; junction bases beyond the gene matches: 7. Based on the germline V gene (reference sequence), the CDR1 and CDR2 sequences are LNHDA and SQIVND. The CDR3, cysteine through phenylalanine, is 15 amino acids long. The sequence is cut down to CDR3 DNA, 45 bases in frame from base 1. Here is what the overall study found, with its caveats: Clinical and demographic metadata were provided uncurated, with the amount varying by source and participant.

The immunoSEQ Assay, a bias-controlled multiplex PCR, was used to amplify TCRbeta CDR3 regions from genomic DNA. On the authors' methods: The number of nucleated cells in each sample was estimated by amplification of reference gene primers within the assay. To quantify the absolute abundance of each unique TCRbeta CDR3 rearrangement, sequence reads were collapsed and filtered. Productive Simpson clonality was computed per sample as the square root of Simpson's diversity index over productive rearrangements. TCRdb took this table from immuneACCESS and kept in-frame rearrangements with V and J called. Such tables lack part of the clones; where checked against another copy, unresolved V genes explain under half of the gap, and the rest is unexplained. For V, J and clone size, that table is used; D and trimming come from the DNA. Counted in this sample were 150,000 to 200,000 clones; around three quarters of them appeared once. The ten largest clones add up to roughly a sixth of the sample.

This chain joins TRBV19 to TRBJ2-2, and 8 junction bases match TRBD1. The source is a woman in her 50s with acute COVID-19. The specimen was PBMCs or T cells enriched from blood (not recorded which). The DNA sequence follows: TGTGCCAGTAGTATCGGACAGGGACGATTCGGGGAGCTGTTTTTT. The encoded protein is CASSIGQGRFGELFF.